This T cell receptor beta chain was documented in a study of blood T cells in healthy people across ages. Sample-barcoded 5' priming and a J-beta primer mix drove a second PCR of 7 to 11 cycles. From the 5' RACE reads, TCRdb called clonotypes with MiXCR, one entry per CDR3 protein. The table records more than 500,000 distinct CDR3 sequences, about 26% of them present only once. In its sample, this clonotype was seen a few times. These data were also filed under a second study, of T cells of mothers and their children. That study adds: cDNA was synthesized from all extracted RNA at roughly 1.5 ug per reaction.

The sequenced material came from blood. The sequence was collected from a boy under 10 years old in good health.

The CDR3 DNA reads TGTGCCAGCAGTTCCAACCCCGGACTAGCGGGAGGGTCTGCGGGAGATACGCAGTATTTT. Translated: CASSSNPGLAGGSAGDTQYF. The chain couples TRBV6-5 to TRBJ2-3, with 15 nucleotides matching TRBD2. The CDR3 runs to 20 residues. Trimming removed 4 bases from V and 5 bases from J; junction bases left unmatched: 16. Germline CDR1 and CDR2: MNHEY and SVGAGI.